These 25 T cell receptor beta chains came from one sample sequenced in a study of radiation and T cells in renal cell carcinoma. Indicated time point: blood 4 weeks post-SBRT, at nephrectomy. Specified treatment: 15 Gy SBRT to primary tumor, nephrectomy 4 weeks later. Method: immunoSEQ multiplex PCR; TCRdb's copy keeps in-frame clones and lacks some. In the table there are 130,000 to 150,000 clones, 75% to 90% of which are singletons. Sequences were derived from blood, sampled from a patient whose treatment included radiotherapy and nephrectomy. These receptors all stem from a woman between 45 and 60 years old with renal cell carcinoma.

CDR3 sequence reads: CATAPSNQPQHF. CDR3 sequence (DNA): TGCGCCACCGCCCCTTCTAATCAGCCCCAGCATTTT. The V gene is TRBV10-2, the J gene TRBJ1-5; D is uncertain. The length of the CDR3 is 12 residues. The V end was cut by 10 bases, the J end by 4 bases, with 11 bases between. Germline V CDR1 and CDR2: WSHSY, SAAADI.

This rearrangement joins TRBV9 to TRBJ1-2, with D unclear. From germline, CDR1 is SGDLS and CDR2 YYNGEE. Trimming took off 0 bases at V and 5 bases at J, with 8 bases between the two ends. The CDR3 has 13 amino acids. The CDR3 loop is CASSVAVGYGYTF. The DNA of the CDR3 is TGTGCCAGCAGCGTAGCCGTCGGGTATGGCTACACCTTC. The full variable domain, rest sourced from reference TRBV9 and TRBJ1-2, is DSGVTQTPKHLITATGQRVTLRCSPRSGDLSVYWYQQSLDQGLQFLIQYYNGEERAKGNILERFSAQQFPDLHSELNLSSLELGDSALYFCASSVAVGYGYTFGSGTRLTVV.

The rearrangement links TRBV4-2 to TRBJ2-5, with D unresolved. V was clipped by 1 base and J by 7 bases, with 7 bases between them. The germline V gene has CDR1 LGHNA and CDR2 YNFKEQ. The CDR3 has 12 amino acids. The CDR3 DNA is TGTGCCAGCAGCCAAGGAACGGGGACCCAGTACTTC. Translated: CASSQGTGTQYF.

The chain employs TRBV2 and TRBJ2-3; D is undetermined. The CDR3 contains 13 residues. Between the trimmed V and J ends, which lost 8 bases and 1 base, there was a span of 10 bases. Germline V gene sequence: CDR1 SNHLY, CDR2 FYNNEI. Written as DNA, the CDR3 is TGTGCCAGCGGGGATGTCGGCACAGATACGCAGTATTTT. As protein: CASGDVGTDTQYF.

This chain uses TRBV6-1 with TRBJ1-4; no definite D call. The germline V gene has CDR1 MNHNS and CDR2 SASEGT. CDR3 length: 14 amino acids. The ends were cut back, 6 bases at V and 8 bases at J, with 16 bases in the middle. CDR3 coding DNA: TGTGCCAGCAGCCGACCGGGCCCATGGGAAAAACTGTTTTTT. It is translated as CASSRPGPWEKLFF.

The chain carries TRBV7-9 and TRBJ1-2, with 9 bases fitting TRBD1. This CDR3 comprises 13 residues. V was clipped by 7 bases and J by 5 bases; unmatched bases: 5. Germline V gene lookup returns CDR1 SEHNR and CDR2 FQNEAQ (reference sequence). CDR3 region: CASNTQGAYGYTF. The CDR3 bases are TGTGCCAGCAATACACAGGGGGCGTATGGCTACACCTTC. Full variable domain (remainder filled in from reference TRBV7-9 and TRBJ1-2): DTGVSQNPRHKITKRGQNVTFRCDPISEHNRLYWYRQTLGQGPEFLTYFQNEAQLEKSRLLSDRFSAERPKGSFSTLEIQRTEQGDSAMYLCASNTQGAYGYTFGSGTRLTVV.

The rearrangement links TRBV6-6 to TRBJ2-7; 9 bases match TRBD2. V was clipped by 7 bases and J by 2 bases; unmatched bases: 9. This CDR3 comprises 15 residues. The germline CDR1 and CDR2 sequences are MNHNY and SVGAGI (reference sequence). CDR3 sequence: CASIKLAGDAYEQYF. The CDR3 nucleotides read TGTGCCAGCATTAAATTAGCGGGAGACGCCTACGAGCAGTACTTC.

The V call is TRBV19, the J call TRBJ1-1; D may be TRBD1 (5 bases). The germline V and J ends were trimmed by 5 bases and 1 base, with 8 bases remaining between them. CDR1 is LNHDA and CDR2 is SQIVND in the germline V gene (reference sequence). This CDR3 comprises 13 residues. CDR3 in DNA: TGTGCCAGTAGTGCCAGGGAGAACACTGAAGCTTTCTTT. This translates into CASSARENTEAFF.

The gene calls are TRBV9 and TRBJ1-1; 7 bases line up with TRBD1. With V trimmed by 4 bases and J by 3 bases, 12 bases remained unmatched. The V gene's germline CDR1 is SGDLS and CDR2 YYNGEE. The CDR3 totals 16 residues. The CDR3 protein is CASSPRQGGLDTEAFF. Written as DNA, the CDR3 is TGTGCCAGCAGCCCGCGACAGGGAGGGTTGGACACTGAAGCTTTCTTT.

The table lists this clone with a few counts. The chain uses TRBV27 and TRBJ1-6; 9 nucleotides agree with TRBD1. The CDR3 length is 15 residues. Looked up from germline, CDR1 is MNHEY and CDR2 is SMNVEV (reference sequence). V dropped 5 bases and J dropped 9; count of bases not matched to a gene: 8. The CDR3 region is CASSTTGTGSSPLHF. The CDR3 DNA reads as TGTGCCAGCAGTACCACCGGGACAGGGTCTTCACCCCTCCACTTT.

The CDR3 spells CASSLSLGGNQPQHF. The CDR3 bases are TGTGCCAGCAGTTTATCGCTTGGTGGCAATCAGCCCCAGCATTTT. The V call is TRBV27, the J call TRBJ1-5; D is unresolved. V shed 0 bases and J shed 2 bases, with 8 bases lying between them. This CDR3 is 15 amino acids long. Germline assignment: CDR1 MNHEY and CDR2 SMNVEV (reference sequence).

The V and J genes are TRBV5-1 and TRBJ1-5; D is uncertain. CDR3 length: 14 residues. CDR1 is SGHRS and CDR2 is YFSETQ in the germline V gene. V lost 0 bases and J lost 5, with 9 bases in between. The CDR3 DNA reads TGCGCCAGCAGCTTGGATGGGTCCCATCAGCCCCAGCATTTT. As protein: CASSLDGSHQPQHF.

The CDR3 coding sequence is TGTGCCAGCAGTGGAAGACAGCTGAACACTGAAGCTTTCTTT. The encoded protein is CASSGRQLNTEAFF. V is TRBV6-5 and J is TRBJ1-1; D is possibly TRBD1 (5 bases). The V end lost 5 bases, the J end lost 0 bases, and 10 bases lay between the germline ends. This CDR3 is 14 amino acids long. Per germline, CDR1 MNHEY and CDR2 SVGAGI.

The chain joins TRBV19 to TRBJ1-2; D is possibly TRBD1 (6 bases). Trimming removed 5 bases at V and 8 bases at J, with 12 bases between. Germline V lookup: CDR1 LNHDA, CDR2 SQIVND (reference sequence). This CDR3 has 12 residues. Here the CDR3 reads CASSSGAQGYTF. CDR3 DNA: TGTGCCAGTAGTTCAGGGGCCCAAGGCTACACCTTC. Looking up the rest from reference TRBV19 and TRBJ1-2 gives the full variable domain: DGGITQSPKYLFRKEGQNVTLSCEQNLNHDAMYWYRQDPGQGLRLIYYSQIVNDFQKGDIAEGYSVSREKKESFPLTVTSAQKNPTAFYLCASSSGAQGYTFGSGTRLTVV.

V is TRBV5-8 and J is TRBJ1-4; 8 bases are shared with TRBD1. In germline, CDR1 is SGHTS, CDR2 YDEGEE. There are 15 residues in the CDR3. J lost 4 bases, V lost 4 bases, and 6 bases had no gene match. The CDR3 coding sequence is TGTGCCAGCAGCCACGGACAGGGAAATAATGAAAAACTGTTTTTT. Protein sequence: CASSHGQGNNEKLFF.

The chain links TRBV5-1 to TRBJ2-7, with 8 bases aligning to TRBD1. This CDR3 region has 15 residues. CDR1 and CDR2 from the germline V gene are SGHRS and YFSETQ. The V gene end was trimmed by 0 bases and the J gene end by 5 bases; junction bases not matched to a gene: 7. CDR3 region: CASSLARDRKHEQYF. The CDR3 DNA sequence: TGCGCCAGCAGCTTGGCCCGGGACAGGAAGCACGAGCAGTACTTC.

The CDR3 DNA sequence: TGTGCCAGCCTAACCGGGACGAGGCAGTTCTTC. This translates into CASLTGTRQFF. The V and J genes are TRBV7-2 and TRBJ2-1; TRBD1 or TRBD2 may be the D gene (5 bases each). This CDR3 is built from 11 residues. V lost 8 bases to trimming and J lost 12 bases, with 14 bases between them. Germline-derived CDR1 and CDR2 are SGHTA and FQGNSA.

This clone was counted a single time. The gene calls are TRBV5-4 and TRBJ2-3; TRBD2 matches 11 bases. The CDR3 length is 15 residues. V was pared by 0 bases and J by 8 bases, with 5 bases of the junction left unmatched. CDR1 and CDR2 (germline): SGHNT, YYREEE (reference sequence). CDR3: CASSLDEGTSGTQYF. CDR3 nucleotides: TGTGCCAGCAGCTTGGACGAAGGGACTAGCGGTACGCAGTATTTT.

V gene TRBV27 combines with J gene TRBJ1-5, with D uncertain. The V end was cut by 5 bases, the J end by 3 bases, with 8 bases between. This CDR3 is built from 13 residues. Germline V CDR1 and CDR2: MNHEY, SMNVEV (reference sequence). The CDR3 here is CASSRTPNQPQHF. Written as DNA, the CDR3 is TGTGCCAGCAGTAGGACGCCCAATCAGCCCCAGCATTTT.

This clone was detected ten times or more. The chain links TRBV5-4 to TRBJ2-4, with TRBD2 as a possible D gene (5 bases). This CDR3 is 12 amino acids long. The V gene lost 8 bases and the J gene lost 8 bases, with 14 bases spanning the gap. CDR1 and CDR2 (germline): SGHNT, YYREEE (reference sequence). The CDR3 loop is CASGRVQDIQYF. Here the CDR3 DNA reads TGTGCCAGTGGGCGGGTTCAGGACATTCAGTACTTC.

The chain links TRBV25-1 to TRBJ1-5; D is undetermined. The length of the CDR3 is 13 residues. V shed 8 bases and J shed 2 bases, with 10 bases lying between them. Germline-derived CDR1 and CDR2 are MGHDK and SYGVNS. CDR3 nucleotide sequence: TGTGCCAGCGGACGGTTGGGCAATCAGCCCCAGCATTTT. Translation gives CASGRLGNQPQHF.

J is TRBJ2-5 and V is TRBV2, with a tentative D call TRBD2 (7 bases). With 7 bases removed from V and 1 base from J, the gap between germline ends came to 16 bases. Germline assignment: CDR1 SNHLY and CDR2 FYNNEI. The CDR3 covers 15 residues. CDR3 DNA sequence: TGTGCCAGCAAGGGGGGCGGGGGATCCCAAGAGACCCAGTACTTC. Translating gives CASKGGGGSQETQYF.

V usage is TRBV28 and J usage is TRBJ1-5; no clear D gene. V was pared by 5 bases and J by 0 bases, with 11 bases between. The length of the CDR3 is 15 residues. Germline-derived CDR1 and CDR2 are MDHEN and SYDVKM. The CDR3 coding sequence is TGTGCCAGCAGTCCCGGCGGGATTAGCAATCAGCCCCAGCATTTT. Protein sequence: CASSPGGISNQPQHF. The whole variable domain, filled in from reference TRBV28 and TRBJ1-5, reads DVKVTQSSRYLVKRTGEKVFLECVQDMDHENMFWYRQDPGLGLRLIYFSYDVKMKEKGDIPEGYSVSREKKERFSLILESASTNQTSMYLCASSPGGISNQPQHFGDGTRLSIL.

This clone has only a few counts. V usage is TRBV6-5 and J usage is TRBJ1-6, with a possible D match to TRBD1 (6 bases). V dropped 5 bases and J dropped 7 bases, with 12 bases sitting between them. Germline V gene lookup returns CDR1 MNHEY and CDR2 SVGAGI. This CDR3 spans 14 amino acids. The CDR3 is CASSPNTGNSPLHF. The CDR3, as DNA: TGTGCCAGCAGTCCAAATACAGGGAATTCACCCCTCCACTTT.

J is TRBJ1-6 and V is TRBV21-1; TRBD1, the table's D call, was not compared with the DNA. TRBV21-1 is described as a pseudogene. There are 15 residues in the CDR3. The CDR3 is CASSPRQEYNSPLHF. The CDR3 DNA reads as TGTGCCAGCAGCCCCCGACAGGAGTATAATTCACCCCTCCACTTT.